This entry is about one TCR beta chain. Antigen: not known. Sequencing used immunoSEQ multiplex PCR; TCRdb keeps in-frame clones, though not all of them. The repertoire holds fewer than 60,000 clones, with approximately 87% as singletons. V lost 0 bases and J 3 bases, leaving 7 bases between the germline ends. From germline, CDR1 is SGHRS and CDR2 YFSETQ. This CDR3 is built from 13 residues. The record originates from a study of OX40 agonist ivuxolimab in advanced cancers. Study-wide results and caveats: The expanded peripheral T cells' antigen specificity was not determined.

The sequencing used CD4+ or CD8+ T cells sorted from blood, collected in a trial of the OX40 agonist ivuxolimab. The receptor comes from an adult with an advanced solid tumor such as melanoma, head and neck, liver or kidney cancer. The chain links TRBV5-1 to TRBJ2-7, with D unclear. The CDR3 loop is CASSLVADYEQYF. The CDR3 region has the DNA TGCGCCAGCAGCTTGGTGGCCGACTACGAGCAGTACTTC.